This passage covers 17 T cell receptor beta chains from one sample sequenced in a study of blood T cells in healthy people across ages. Next came a second PCR, run for roughly 6 to 11 cycles, which used a sample-barcoded 5' primer along with a J-beta primer mix. TCRdb called the 5' RACE reads again in MiXCR, with one record for every CDR3 protein. Here the sample spans roughly 800,000 distinct CDR3 sequences, roughly 24% being singletons. These data were also filed under a second study, of T cells of mothers and their children.

The sequenced sample consisted of blood. Source of these receptors: a boy aged 5-17 years in good health.

CDR3 in amino acids: CASTGTSYEQYF. The CDR3 DNA reads TGTGCCAGCACAGGGACTAGCTACGAGCAGTACTTC. The chain recombines TRBV7-2 with TRBJ2-7; 8 bases map to TRBD2. Trimming cost V 7 bases and J 3 bases; bases outside gene matches: 2. Looked up from germline, CDR1 is SGHTA and CDR2 is FQGNSA. This CDR3 spans 12 amino acids.

This clonotype has ten or more counts. This rearrangement joins TRBV3-1 to TRBJ2-1; D is perhaps TRBD1 (6 bases). Trimming pared 0 bases from V and 0 bases from J, leaving 12 bases between. The CDR3 has 17 amino acids. Germline assignment: CDR1 LGHDT and CDR2 YNNKEL (reference sequence). In nucleotides, the CDR3 is TGTGCCAGCAGCCAAGACTGGGGACACCGCTCCTACAATGAGCAGTTCTTC. It specifies CASSQDWGHRSYNEQFF.

The rearrangement links TRBV2 to TRBJ2-2; the D is unclear. Per germline, CDR1 SNHLY and CDR2 FYNNEI. The length of the CDR3 is 13 residues. Trimming took off 7 bases at V and 5 bases at J, with 11 bases between the two ends. CDR3 amino acids: CASTSGGTGELFF. DNA for the CDR3: TGTGCCAGCACCTCTGGCGGAACCGGGGAGCTGTTTTTT.

The sample holds one count of this clonotype. The V call is TRBV7-3, the J call TRBJ2-1; D call uncertain. CDR1 and CDR2 from the germline V gene are SGHTA and FQGTGA. The CDR3 is made up of 14 amino acids. V lost 2 bases and J 5 bases, leaving 10 bases between the germline ends. The CDR3 DNA is TGTGCCAGCAGCTTATTTCCCCTTAACAATGAGCAGTTCTTC. This sequence encodes CASSLFPLNNEQFF.

This clonotype showed up just a few times. V gene TRBV5-5 combines with J gene TRBJ2-1; D is possibly TRBD1 or TRBD2 (5 bases each). The CDR3 runs to 15 residues. The germline CDR1 and CDR2 sequences are SGHKS and YYEKEE (reference sequence). V dropped 4 bases and J dropped 0 bases, with 11 bases sitting between them. CDR3: CASSVGRNSYNEQFF. Here the CDR3 DNA reads TGTGCCAGCAGCGTGGGACGGAACTCCTACAATGAGCAGTTCTTC.

The rearrangement uses TRBV4-1 and TRBJ2-7; 7 bases are a match to TRBD2. This CDR3 region has 20 residues. V dropped 0 bases and J dropped 5; count of bases not matched to a gene: 22. Germline CDR1 reads MGHRA; CDR2 reads YSYEKL. The CDR3: CASSQERWFELSGERNEQYF. The CDR3 DNA follows: TGCGCCAGCAGCCAAGAAAGATGGTTTGAATTGAGCGGGGAGCGAAACGAGCAGTACTTC.

This clonotype appeared a few times. The chain uses TRBV12-3 or TRBV12-4 and TRBJ1-5; 10 nucleotides agree with TRBD1. V shed 7 bases and J 5 bases; nucleotides not matched to a gene: 8. The CDR3 extends over 15 amino acids. Here the CDR3 reads CASILTGTGDQPQHF. The CDR3 DNA sequence: TGTGCCAGCATCCTAACGGGGACAGGGGATCAGCCCCAGCATTTT.

The V call is TRBV6-1, the J call TRBJ2-5; D is unresolved. The CDR3 loop spans 13 amino acids. Trimming stripped 8 bases from V and 5 bases from J, with 15 bases between. Germline V gene sequence: CDR1 MNHNS, CDR2 SASEGT. The CDR3 here is CASRPGSIETQYF. The CDR3 nucleotides are TGTGCCAGCCGGCCCGGTTCAATTGAGACCCAGTACTTC.

The V call is TRBV12-3 or TRBV12-4, the J call TRBJ2-5; 7 bases are shared with TRBD1. The J call may not be correct, given that the DNA end is closer to TRBJ2-1. CDR3 size: 15 residues. The DNA of the CDR3 is TGTGCCAGCAGATTTAGACAGGGTTGGGGGAATGAGCAGTTCTTC. Translated, it gives CASRFRQGWGNEQFF.

The chain joins TRBV13 to TRBJ2-7; D is possibly TRBD1 (5 bases). The CDR3 totals 14 residues. V was trimmed by 5 bases and J by 3 bases, leaving 14 bases between them. Per germline, CDR1 PRHDT and CDR2 FYEKMQ (reference sequence). CDR3 amino acids: CASSTLTGRYEQYF. The CDR3 DNA follows: TGTGCCAGCAGCACACTAACAGGTCGCTACGAGCAGTACTTC. The full variable domain, completed using reference TRBV13 and TRBJ2-7, is AAGVIQSPRHLIKEKRETATLKCYPIPRHDTVYWYQQGPGQDPQFLISFYEKMQSDKGSIPDRFSAQQFSDYHSELNMSSLELGDSALYFCASSTLTGRYEQYFGPGTRLTVT.

This clonotype was detected only a few times. This chain joins TRBV27 and TRBJ2-1; 10 positions agree with TRBD2. The germline gives CDR1 MNHEY, CDR2 SMNVEV (reference sequence). The V segment lost 2 bases and the J segment 4 bases; nucleotides outside the gene matches: 8. The CDR3 spans 17 residues. The CDR3 DNA reads TGTGCCAGCAGTTTAATGCCTAGCGGGGGAAAATACAATGAGCAGTTCTTC. Translating it yields CASSLMPSGGKYNEQFF.

This clonotype was seen ten or more times. This rearrangement joins TRBV11-2 to TRBJ2-4, with 7 bases aligning to TRBD2. V shed 5 bases and J 1 base; nucleotides not matched to a gene: 2. Germline V gives CDR1 SGHAT, CDR2 FQNNGV. This CDR3 is 14 amino acids long. CDR3 DNA: TGTGCCAGCAGCGCGGGGGTGGCCAAAAACATTCAGTACTTC. Its protein is CASSAGVAKNIQYF.

The chain carries TRBV28 and TRBJ1-4, with D hard to call. This CDR3 contains 13 residues. Germline V gene lookup returns CDR1 MDHEN and CDR2 SYDVKM. V lost 4 bases and J lost 8, with 11 bases in between. The CDR3 DNA reads as TGTGCCAGCAGTTCAGGATCTTTGGAAAAACTGTTTTTT. Protein: CASSSGSLEKLFF. The full variable domain, its missing parts supplied by reference TRBV28 and TRBJ1-4, is DVKVTQSSRYLVKRTGEKVFLECVQDMDHENMFWYRQDPGLGLRLIYFSYDVKMKEKGDIPEGYSVSREKKERFSLILESASTNQTSMYLCASSSGSLEKLFFGSGTQLSVL.

The genes are TRBV3-1 and TRBJ2-7; TRBD1 matches 10 bases. The CDR3 runs 14 residues. CDR1 and CDR2 from the germline V gene are LGHDT and YNNKEL (reference sequence). Losses at the gene ends were 4 bases for V and 7 bases for J; bases not matched to a gene: 7. The CDR3 nucleotides read TGTGCCAGCAGCCGACGGGACAGGGGAGAGGAGCAGTACTTC. Its translation is CASSRRDRGEEQYF.

This chain connects TRBV7-9 to TRBJ2-2; possible D gene TRBD1, 5 bases. The CDR3 covers 14 residues. Trimming pared 5 bases from V and 6 bases from J, leaving 13 bases between. The germline gives CDR1 SEHNR, CDR2 FQNEAQ (reference sequence). CDR3 nucleotides: TGTGCCAGCAGCCGACAGTTGAAAGCCGGGGAGCTGTTTTTT. It codes for CASSRQLKAGELFF.

The chain links TRBV6-5 to TRBJ2-7; D perhaps matches TRBD2 (5 bases). The germline V and J ends were trimmed by 7 bases and 3 bases, with 16 bases remaining between them. Per germline, CDR1 MNHEY and CDR2 SVGAGI. The CDR3 is 14 amino acids. CDR3 sequence (DNA): TGTGCCAGCACCCACCGGGGTCCTAACTACGAGCAGTACTTC. It translates to CASTHRGPNYEQYF.

This clonotype was seen a handful of times. This sequence joins TRBV30 and TRBJ2-5; D gene unclear. The length of the CDR3 is 12 residues. Per germline, CDR1 GTSNPN and CDR2 SVGIG (reference sequence). Trimming took 2 bases from V and 4 from J, leaving 8 bases between them. The CDR3, as DNA: TGTGCCTGGAGTCCCACCGGAGAGACCCAGTACTTC. Its translation is CAWSPTGETQYF.